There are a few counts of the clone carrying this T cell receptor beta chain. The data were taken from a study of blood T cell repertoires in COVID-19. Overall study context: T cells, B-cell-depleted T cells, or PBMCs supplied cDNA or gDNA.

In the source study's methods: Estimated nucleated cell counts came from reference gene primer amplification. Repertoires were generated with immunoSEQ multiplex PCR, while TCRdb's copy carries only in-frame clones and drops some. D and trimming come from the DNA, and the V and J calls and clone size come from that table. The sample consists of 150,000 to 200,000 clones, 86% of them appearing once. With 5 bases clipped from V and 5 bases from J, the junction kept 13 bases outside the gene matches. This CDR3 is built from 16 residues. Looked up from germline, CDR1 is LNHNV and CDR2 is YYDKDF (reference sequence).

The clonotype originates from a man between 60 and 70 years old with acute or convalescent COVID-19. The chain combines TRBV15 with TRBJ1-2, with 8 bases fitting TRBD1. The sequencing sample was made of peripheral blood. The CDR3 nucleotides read TGTGCCACCAGCGCCACCGACACCGGACAGGGATATGGCTACACCTTC. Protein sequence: CATSATDTGQGYGYTF.